Detailed here is one T cell receptor (beta chain). The antigen is undetermined. The data stem from a study of vaccination and CD4 T cells after COVID-19. CDR1 and CDR2 from the germline V gene are MNHEY and SMNVEV (reference sequence). V gave up 8 bases and J gave up 9 bases; unmatched junction bases: 11. The CDR3 runs 15 residues. Noted treatment: roughly ten-day PBMC culture with coronavirus spike peptide pools or control peptides (ViraFEST assay). The ViraFEST method relied on peptide pools to expand antigen-specific T cells, followed by TCR sequencing. With the Oncomine TCR Beta short-read assay, DNA from cultured CD4+ T cells was sequenced. TCRdb analysed the PCR reads with MiXCR anew, one entry per CDR3 protein. The data contain fewer than 15,000 distinct CDR3 sequences, over 65% of them singletons. Study-level results: The study examined relatively few convalescent patients and included no early post-infection timepoints.

The sample consisted of CD4+ T cells from blood, cultured in vitro. This receptor was obtained from a human donor who had recovered from COVID-19. This chain joins TRBV27 and TRBJ1-6; 9 bases align to TRBD1. CDR3 coding DNA: TGTGCCAGCGGCCCAACAGGGGGCCTAGGTTCACCCCTCCACTTT. Residues: CASGPTGGLGSPLHF.